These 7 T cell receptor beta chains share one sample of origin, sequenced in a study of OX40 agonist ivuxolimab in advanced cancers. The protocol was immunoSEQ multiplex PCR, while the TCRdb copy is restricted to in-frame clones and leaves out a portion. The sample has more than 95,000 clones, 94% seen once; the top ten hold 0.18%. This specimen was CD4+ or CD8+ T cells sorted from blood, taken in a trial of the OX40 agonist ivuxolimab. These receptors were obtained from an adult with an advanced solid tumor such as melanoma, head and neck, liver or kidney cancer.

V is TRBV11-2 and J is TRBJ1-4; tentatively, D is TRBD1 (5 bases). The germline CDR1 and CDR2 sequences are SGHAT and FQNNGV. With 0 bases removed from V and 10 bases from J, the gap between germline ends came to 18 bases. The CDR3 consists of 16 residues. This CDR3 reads CASSLDFSDPGGKLFF. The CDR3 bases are TGTGCCAGCAGCTTAGATTTTTCGGATCCTGGGGGAAAACTGTTTTTT.

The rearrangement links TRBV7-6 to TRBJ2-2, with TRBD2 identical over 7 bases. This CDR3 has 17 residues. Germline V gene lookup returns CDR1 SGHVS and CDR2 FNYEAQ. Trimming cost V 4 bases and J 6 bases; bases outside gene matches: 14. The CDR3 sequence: CASSSNAPAGVPGELFF. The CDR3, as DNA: TGTGCCAGCAGCTCCAATGCCCCGGCGGGAGTGCCCGGGGAGCTGTTTTTT.

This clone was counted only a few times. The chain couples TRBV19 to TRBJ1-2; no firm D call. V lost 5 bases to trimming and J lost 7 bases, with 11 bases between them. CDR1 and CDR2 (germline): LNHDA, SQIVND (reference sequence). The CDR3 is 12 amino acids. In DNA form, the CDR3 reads TGTGCCAGTAGTCCTCGGACGGGTGGCTACACCTTC. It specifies CASSPRTGGYTF.

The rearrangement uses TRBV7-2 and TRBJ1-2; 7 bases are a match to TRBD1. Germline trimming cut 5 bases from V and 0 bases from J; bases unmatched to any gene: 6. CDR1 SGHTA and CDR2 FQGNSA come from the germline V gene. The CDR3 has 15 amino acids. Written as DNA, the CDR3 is TGTGCCAGCAGCAATGCCGGGACAGCTAACTATGGCTACACCTTC. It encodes CASSNAGTANYGYTF.

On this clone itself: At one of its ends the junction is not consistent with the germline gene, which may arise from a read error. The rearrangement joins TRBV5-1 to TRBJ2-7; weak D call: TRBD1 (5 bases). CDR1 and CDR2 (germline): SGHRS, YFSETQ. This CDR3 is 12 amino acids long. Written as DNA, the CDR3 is TGTGCCAGCAGCCGAGGTAGGGGTGAGCAGTACTTC. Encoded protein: CASSRGRGEQYF.

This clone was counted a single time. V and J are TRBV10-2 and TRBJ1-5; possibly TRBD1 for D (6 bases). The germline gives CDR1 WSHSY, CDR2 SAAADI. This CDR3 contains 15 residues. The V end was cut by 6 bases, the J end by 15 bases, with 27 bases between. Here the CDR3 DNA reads TGCGCCAGCAGAACAGGGTTCAGACAAACTGACCTTCGGCATTTT. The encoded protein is CASRTGFRQTDLRHF.

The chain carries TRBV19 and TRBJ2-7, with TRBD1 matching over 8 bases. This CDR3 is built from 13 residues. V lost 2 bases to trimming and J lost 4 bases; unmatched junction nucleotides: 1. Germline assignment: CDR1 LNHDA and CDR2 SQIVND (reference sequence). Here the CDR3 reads CASSIQGAYEQYF. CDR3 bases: TGTGCCAGTAGTATACAGGGGGCTTACGAGCAGTACTTC.